Here is one TCR beta chain with its context. These data belong to a study of T cell responses to AZD1222 COVID-19 vaccine. The J segment lost 4 bases and the V segment lost 4 bases, leaving 5 bases of the junction unmatched. The CDR3 loop spans 16 amino acids. Germline V gene data show CDR1 as MGHDK and CDR2 as SYGVNS. Method: immunoSEQ multiplex PCR; TCRdb's copy keeps in-frame clones and lacks some. Here the sample spans more than 55,000 clones, around three quarters being singletons. The rearrangement joins TRBV25-1 to TRBJ2-1; the match to TRBD2 covers 12 bases. The sample in question was peripheral blood, obtained 28 days after the second AZD1222 dose. The sequence was collected from an adult who received the AZD1222 COVID-19 vaccine. CDR3 sequence reads: CASSATSGGQYNEQFF. Written as DNA, the CDR3 is TGTGCCAGCAGTGCGACTAGCGGGGGACAATACAATGAGCAGTTCTTC. Complete variable domain (other parts from reference TRBV25-1 and TRBJ2-1): EADIYQTPRYLVIGTGKKITLECSQTMGHDKMYWYQQDPGMELHLIHYSYGVNSTEKGDLSSESTVSRIRTEHFPLTLESARPSHTSQYLCASSATSGGQYNEQFFGPGTRLTVL.